Below, 20 T cell receptor beta chains from the same sample are listed, as sequenced in a study of CD8 T cells in Susac syndrome. RNA in amounts of roughly 0.45 to 1 ug was reverse transcribed with random hexamers. MiXCR was run by TCRdb on the immunoSEQ multiplex PCR reads, yielding one entry per CDR3 protein. This table holds about 120,000 distinct CDR3 sequences, 85% to 95% found once. The sequencing sample was made of CD4+ T cells from PBMCs. The receptor source for this set is a human donor in good health.

The chain combines TRBV9 with TRBJ2-2, with TRBD2 matching over 11 bases. Losses at the gene ends were 4 bases for V and 4 bases for J; bases not matched to a gene: 6. Germline CDR1 reads SGDLS; CDR2 reads YYNGEE. The CDR3 is made up of 16 amino acids. The CDR3 DNA sequence: TGTGCCAGCAGCCGACTACTAGCGGGAGCCACCGGGGAGCTGTTTTTT. Residues: CASSRLLAGATGELFF.

The chain joins TRBV12-3 or TRBV12-4 to TRBJ1-1; D not certain. The CDR3 length is 14 residues. V lost 5 bases and J 0 bases, leaving 10 bases between the germline ends. CDR3 sequence (DNA): TGTGCCAGCAGTCCCCGTGGCATGAACACTGAAGCTTTCTTT. Its protein is CASSPRGMNTEAFF.

The CDR3 DNA sequence: TGTGTTAGCGGGAGTGACACCGGGGAGCTGTTTTTT. Its protein is CVSGSDTGELFF. The chain is built from TRBV9 and TRBJ2-2; 9 nucleotides match TRBD2. Germline lookup yields CDR1 SGDLS and CDR2 YYNGEE. The CDR3 runs to 12 residues.

This rearrangement joins TRBV28 to TRBJ1-5, with D possibly being TRBD1 (5 bases). The V gene's germline CDR1 is MDHEN and CDR2 SYDVKM. Trimming left V 1 base short and J 4 bases short, with 14 bases between. The CDR3 totals 16 residues. The CDR3 protein is CASSLSSGGRNQPQHF. CDR3 bases: TGTGCCAGCAGTTTATCCTCGGGGGGAAGGAATCAGCCCCAGCATTTT. The variable domain in full, completed from reference TRBV28 and TRBJ1-5, reads DVKVTQSSRYLVKRTGEKVFLECVQDMDHENMFWYRQDPGLGLRLIYFSYDVKMKEKGDIPEGYSVSREKKERFSLILESASTNQTSMYLCASSLSSGGRNQPQHFGDGTRLSIL.

V gene TRBV5-8 combines with J gene TRBJ1-3; D is unresolved. The CDR3 is 16 amino acids. Trimming shortened V by 3 bases and J by 0 bases, and 13 bases separated the two germline ends. Germline-derived CDR1 and CDR2 are SGHTS and YDEGEE. CDR3 in DNA: TGTGCCAGCAGCTCGATGACATCTGGCTCTGGAAACACCATATATTTT. Its protein product is CASSSMTSGSGNTIYF.

The chain uses TRBV24-1 and TRBJ2-2; TRBD1 aligns across 11 bases. CDR3 size: 17 residues. Germline V gene data show CDR1 as KGHDR and CDR2 as SFDVKD. J was trimmed by 1 base and V by 9 bases; bases with no gene match: 9. The CDR3 region has the DNA TGTGCCACCGAAGATTTGGGGACAGGGGGGAACACCGGGGAGCTGTTTTTT. Translated: CATEDLGTGGNTGELFF.

In its sample, this clonotype was seen a few times. This sequence joins TRBV6-1 and TRBJ1-4; D is possibly TRBD1 (6 bases). The V end lost 6 bases, the J end lost 7 bases, and 18 bases lay between the germline ends. The germline gives CDR1 MNHNS, CDR2 SASEGT. The CDR3 runs to 15 residues. As DNA, the CDR3 is TGTGCCAGCAGACAGGGACGTTCAGGACGTGAAAAACTGTTTTTT. Amino acid sequence: CASRQGRSGREKLFF.

V is TRBV2 and J is TRBJ2-5; 10 positions agree with TRBD1. CDR1 and CDR2 (germline): SNHLY, FYNNEI. The CDR3 covers 15 residues. The V gene end was trimmed by 9 bases and the J gene end by 0 bases; junction bases not matched to a gene: 7. This CDR3 is CASVLDRGNQETQYF. The CDR3 DNA sequence: TGTGCCAGTGTCCTGGACAGGGGGAACCAAGAGACCCAGTACTTC. The variable domain in full, with the rest retrieved from reference TRBV2 and TRBJ2-5, is EPEVTQTPSHQVTQMGQEVILRCVPISNHLYFYWYRQILGQKVEFLVSFYNNEISEKSEIFDDQFSVERPDGSNFTLKIRSTKLEDSAMYFCASVLDRGNQETQYFGPGTRLLVL.

The chain couples TRBV2 to TRBJ1-5; D is uncertain. Trimming pared 7 bases from V and 2 bases from J, leaving 21 bases between. CDR1 is SNHLY and CDR2 is FYNNEI in the germline V gene. The CDR3 consists of 17 residues. This CDR3 reads CASTTSGLFPGNQPQHF. In nucleotides, the CDR3 is TGTGCCAGCACCACATCGGGCCTCTTTCCCGGCAATCAGCCCCAGCATTTT.

This chain's CDR3 is CASSLQGFGGYTF. In DNA form, the CDR3 reads TGTGCCAGCAGCCTACAGGGATTTGGCGGCTACACCTTC. The chain carries TRBV7-9 and TRBJ1-2, with D tentatively TRBD1 (6 bases). V was shortened by 5 bases and J by 8 bases, with 15 bases between the two germline ends. Germline loops: CDR1 SEHNR, CDR2 FQNEAQ (reference sequence). The CDR3 length is 13 residues.

The genes are TRBV7-9 and TRBJ1-5; D ambiguous. CDR1 and CDR2 (germline): SEHNR, FQNEAQ (reference sequence). V was trimmed by 4 bases and J by 9 bases, leaving 10 bases between them. The CDR3 has 12 residues. The CDR3 DNA is TGTGCCAGCAGCTCTGAGTGGGGGCCCCAGCATTTT. Protein sequence: CASSSEWGPQHF.

This chain joins TRBV6-1 and TRBJ1-5; D perhaps matches TRBD1 (5 bases). The V and J ends lost 6 bases and 0 bases respectively, with 9 bases between them. Per germline, CDR1 MNHNS and CDR2 SASEGT. The CDR3 has 14 amino acids. CDR3 protein: CASRGRDSNQPQHF. CDR3 sequence (DNA): TGTGCCAGCAGGGGCAGGGATAGCAATCAGCCCCAGCATTTT.

The rearrangement uses TRBV7-3 and TRBJ1-6; TRBD1 might be the D (6 bases). Deletions cut 2 bases from V and 1 base from J, with 6 bases between. The germline CDR1 and CDR2 sequences are SGHTA and FQGTGA. The CDR3 sequence is 15 residues long. This chain's CDR3 is CASSLDRSYNSPLHF. CDR3 coding DNA: TGTGCCAGCAGCTTAGACAGGTCCTATAATTCACCCCTCCACTTT.

The chain recombines TRBV5-1 with TRBJ2-7, with 8 positions matching TRBD2. Germline CDR1 SGHRS, CDR2 YFSETQ. The CDR3 length is 16 residues. The trim removed 0 bases at V and 3 bases at J, leaving 8 bases unmatched. The DNA for the CDR3 is TGCGCCAGCAGCTTGGGGGTTAGCGGGATTGTCTACGAGCAGTACTTC. Its translation: CASSLGVSGIVYEQYF. The full variable domain, its missing parts supplied by reference TRBV5-1 and TRBJ2-7, is KAGVTQTPRYLIKTRGQQVTLSCSPISGHRSVSWYQQTPGQGLQFLFEYFSETQRNKGNFPGRFSGRQFSNSRSEMNVSTLELGDSALYLCASSLGVSGIVYEQYFGPGTRLTVT.

This clonotype was picked up one time. The rearrangement joins TRBV12-3 or TRBV12-4 to TRBJ2-1; the match to TRBD2 covers 10 bases. The CDR3 extends over 16 amino acids. V dropped 7 bases and J dropped 8; count of bases not matched to a gene: 14. In nucleotides, the CDR3 is TGTGCCAGCAACCCTGGGGGGGGACTAGCGAGCCATGAGCAGTTCTTC. Residues: CASNPGGGLASHEQFF.

This clonotype showed up just once. The genes are TRBV6-5 and TRBJ2-1; no definite D call. This CDR3 contains 14 residues. V was shortened by 7 bases and J by 9 bases, with 19 bases between the two germline ends. From germline, CDR1 is MNHEY and CDR2 SVGAGI. CDR3 DNA sequence: TGTGCCAGCAAAGTTATGGGCTATCGTCGTGAGCAGTTCTTC. Translation: CASKVMGYRREQFF.

The chain employs TRBV9 and TRBJ1-2, with D possibly being TRBD1 (5 bases). CDR1 and CDR2 from the germline V gene are SGDLS and YYNGEE. The CDR3 is 13 residues long. The V gene lost 0 bases and the J gene lost 7 bases, with 10 bases spanning the gap. CDR3: CASSVGQGGGYTF. DNA for the CDR3: TGTGCCAGCAGCGTAGGGCAGGGTGGTGGCTACACCTTC.

The chain uses TRBV24-1 and TRBJ1-5; D gene uncertain. The V gene lost 9 bases and the J gene lost 9 bases, with 8 bases spanning the gap. This CDR3 spans 10 amino acids. From germline, CDR1 is KGHDR and CDR2 SFDVKD. In nucleotides, the CDR3 is TGTGCCACCCTTCGGTCGCCCCAGCATTTT. Translating gives CATLRSPQHF.

The chain uses TRBV3-1 and TRBJ2-7; 8 positions match TRBD2. The CDR3 length is 15 residues. Germline assignment: CDR1 LGHDT and CDR2 YNNKEL (reference sequence). The V gene end was trimmed by 4 bases and the J gene end by 2 bases; junction bases not matched to a gene: 7. CDR3 sequence reads: CASSRIAGLTYEQYF. CDR3 nucleotide sequence: TGTGCCAGCAGCCGAATAGCGGGATTGACCTACGAGCAGTACTTC.

The chain uses TRBV30 and TRBJ2-5; 7 nucleotides align to TRBD1. V lost 2 bases and J lost 6; bases outside the gene matches: 3. CDR3 length: 12 residues. Germline CDR1 GTSNPN, CDR2 SVGIG (reference sequence). The CDR3 nucleotides read TGTGCCTGGAGTACGACAGGGCAGACCCAGTACTTC. This codes for CAWSTTGQTQYF.